This TCR beta chain was recovered during a study of control samples from healthy donors and cancer patients. V was shortened by 5 bases and J by 3 bases, with 5 bases between the two germline ends. This CDR3 is built from 11 residues. Germline assignment: CDR1 MNHEY and CDR2 SVGEGT. Sequencing used immunoSEQ multiplex PCR; TCRdb keeps in-frame clones, though not all of them. Here the sample spans over 150,000 clones, 90% being singletons. V is TRBV6-2 or TRBV6-3 and J is TRBJ2-7, with TRBD2 as a possible D gene (5 bases). Material: blood. The source is a woman aged 50 to 60 in good health. CDR3 bases: TGTGCCAGCAGTGACTACTACGAGCAGTACTTC. Amino acid sequence: CASSDYYEQYF.